This T cell receptor (beta chain) was sequenced for a study of read filtering for tumor transcriptome and immune sequencing. This clonotype was picked up many times. Germline CDR1 and CDR2: SGHRS and YFSETQ. CDR3 length: 15 residues. V lost 1 base and J 1 base, leaving 9 bases between the germline ends. Molecular barcoded adaptors covering alpha/delta and beta/gamma chains were used on 400 to 450 ng RNA. TCRdb reprocessed the reads via MiXCR and lists one record per CDR3 protein. The sample lists roughly 130,000 distinct CDR3 sequences, 13% occurring once. This chain connects TRBV5-1 to TRBJ2-1, with D perhaps matching TRBD2 (6 bases). The sample consisted of a population of CD138-negative cells sorted from bone marrow. The origin of this receptor is a donor at least 40 years old with multiple myeloma. The CDR3 is CASSLTGDSYNEQFF. The CDR3 region has the DNA TGCGCCAGCAGCTTGACGGGGGATTCCTACAATGAGCAGTTCTTC. The variable domain in full, with the rest retrieved from reference TRBV5-1 and TRBJ2-1, is KAGVTQTPRYLIKTRGQQVTLSCSPISGHRSVSWYQQTPGQGLQFLFEYFSETQRNKGNFPGRFSGRQFSNSRSEMNVSTLELGDSALYLCASSLTGDSYNEQFFGPGTRLTVL.